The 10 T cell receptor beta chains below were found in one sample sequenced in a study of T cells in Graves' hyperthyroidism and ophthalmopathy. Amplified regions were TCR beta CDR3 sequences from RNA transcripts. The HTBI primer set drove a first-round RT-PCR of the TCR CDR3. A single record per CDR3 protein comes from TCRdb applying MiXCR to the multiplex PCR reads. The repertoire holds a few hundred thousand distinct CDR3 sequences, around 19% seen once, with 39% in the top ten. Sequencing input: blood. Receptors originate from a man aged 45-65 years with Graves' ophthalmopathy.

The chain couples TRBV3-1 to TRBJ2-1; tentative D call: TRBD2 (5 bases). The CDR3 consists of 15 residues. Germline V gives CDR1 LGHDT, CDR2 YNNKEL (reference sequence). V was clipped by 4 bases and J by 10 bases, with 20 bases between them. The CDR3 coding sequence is TGTGCCAGCAGCCCTAGACGGGGAGCCGGTGTGGAGCAGTTCTTC. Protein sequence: CASSPRRGAGVEQFF.

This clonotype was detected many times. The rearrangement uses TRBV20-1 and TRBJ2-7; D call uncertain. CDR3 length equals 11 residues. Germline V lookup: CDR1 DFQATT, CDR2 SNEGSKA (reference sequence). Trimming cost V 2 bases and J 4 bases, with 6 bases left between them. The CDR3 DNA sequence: TGCAGTGCTAGAAAGCTATACGAGCAGTACTTC. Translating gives CSARKLYEQYF.

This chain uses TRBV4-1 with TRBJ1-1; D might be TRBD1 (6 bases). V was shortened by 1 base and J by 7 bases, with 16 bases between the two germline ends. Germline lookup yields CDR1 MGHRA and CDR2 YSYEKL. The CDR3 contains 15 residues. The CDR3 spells CASSQGVSGVGEAFF. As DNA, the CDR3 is TGCGCCAGCAGCCAAGGAGTTTCAGGGGTGGGTGAAGCTTTCTTT.

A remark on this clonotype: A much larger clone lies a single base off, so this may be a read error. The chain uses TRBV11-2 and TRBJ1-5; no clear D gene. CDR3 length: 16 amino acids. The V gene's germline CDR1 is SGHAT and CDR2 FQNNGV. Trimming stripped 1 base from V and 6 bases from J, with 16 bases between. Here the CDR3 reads CASSLVEGRVSQPQHF. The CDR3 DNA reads TGTGCCAGCAGCTTAGTGGAGGGTAGGGTCAGTCAGCCCCAGCATTTT.

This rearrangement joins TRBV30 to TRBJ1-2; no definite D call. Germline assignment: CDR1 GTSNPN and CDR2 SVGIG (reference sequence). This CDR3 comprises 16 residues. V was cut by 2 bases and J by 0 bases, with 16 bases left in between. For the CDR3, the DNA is TGTGCCTGGAGTCCAAGGTCGACGTCTCCTAACTATGGCTACACCTTC. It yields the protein CAWSPRSTSPNYGYTF.

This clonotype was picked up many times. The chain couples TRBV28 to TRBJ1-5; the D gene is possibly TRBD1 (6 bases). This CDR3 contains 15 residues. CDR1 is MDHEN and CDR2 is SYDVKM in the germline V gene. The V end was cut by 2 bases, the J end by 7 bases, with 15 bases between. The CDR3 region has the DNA TGTGCCAGCAGTTTAAAAGGGGGGTTAGGCCAGCCCCAGCATTTT. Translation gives CASSLKGGLGQPQHF.

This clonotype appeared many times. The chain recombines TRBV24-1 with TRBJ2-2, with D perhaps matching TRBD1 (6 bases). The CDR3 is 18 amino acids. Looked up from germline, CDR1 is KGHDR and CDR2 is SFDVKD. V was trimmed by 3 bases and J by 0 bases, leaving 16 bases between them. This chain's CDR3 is CATSDPGQRNSNTGELFF. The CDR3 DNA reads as TGTGCCACCAGTGATCCTGGACAGCGGAACTCGAACACCGGGGAGCTGTTTTTT.

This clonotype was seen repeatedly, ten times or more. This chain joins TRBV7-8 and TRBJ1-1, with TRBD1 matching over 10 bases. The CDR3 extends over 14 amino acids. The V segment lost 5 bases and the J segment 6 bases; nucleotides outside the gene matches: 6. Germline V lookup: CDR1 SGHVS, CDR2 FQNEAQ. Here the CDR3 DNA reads TGTGCCAGCAGCGTCCGGGACAGGGGCGCTGAAGCTTTCTTT. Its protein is CASSVRDRGAEAFF.

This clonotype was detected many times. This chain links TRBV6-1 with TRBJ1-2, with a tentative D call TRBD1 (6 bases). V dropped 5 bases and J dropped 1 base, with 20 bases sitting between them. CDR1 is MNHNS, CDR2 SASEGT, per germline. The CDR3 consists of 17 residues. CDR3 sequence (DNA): TGTGCCAGCAGTCTGGGGGCCGGGATGACTATTAACTATGGCTACACCTTC. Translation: CASSLGAGMTINYGYTF.

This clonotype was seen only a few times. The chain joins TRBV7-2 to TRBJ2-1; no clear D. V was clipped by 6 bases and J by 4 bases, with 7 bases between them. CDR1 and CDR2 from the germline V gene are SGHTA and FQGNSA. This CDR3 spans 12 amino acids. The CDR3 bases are TGTGCCAGCAGACCTTCTTACAATGAGCAGTTCTTC. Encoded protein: CASRPSYNEQFF.